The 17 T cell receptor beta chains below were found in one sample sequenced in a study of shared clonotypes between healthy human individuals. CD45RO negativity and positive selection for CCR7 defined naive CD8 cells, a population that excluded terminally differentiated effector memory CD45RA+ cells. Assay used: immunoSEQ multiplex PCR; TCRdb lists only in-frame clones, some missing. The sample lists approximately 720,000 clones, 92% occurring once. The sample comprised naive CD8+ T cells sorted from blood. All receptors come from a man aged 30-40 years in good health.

The DNA for the CDR3 is TGCGCCAGCAGCCAGGCACAGGGTGGGAACACTGAAGCTTTCTTT. Its protein product is CASSQAQGGNTEAFF. The V call is TRBV5-1, the J call TRBJ1-1; D may be TRBD1 (6 bases). Germline lookup yields CDR1 SGHRS and CDR2 YFSETQ. This CDR3 comprises 15 residues. V lost 4 bases and J lost 1, with 14 bases in between.

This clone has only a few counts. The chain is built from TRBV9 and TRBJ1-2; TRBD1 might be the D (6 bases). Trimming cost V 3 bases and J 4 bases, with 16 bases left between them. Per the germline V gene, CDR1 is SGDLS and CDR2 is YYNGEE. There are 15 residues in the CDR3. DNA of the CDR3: TGTGCCAGCAGCGGTTTTCGGCAGGGGAGCTATGGCTACACCTTC. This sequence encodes CASSGFRQGSYGYTF.

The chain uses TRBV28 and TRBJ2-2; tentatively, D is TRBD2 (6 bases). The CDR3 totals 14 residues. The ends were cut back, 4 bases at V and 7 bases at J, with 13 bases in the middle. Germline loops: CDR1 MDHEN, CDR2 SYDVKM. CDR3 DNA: TGTGCCAGCAGTTGGACTAACTCGGACGGGGAGCTGTTTTTT. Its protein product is CASSWTNSDGELFF.

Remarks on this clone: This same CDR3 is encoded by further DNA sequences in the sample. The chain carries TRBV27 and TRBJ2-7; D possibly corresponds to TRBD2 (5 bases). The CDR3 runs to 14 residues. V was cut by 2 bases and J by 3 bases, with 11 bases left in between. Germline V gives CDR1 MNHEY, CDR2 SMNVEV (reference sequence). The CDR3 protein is CASSLTGRDYEQYF. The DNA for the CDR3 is TGTGCCAGCAGTTTAACGGGAAGGGACTACGAGCAGTACTTC.

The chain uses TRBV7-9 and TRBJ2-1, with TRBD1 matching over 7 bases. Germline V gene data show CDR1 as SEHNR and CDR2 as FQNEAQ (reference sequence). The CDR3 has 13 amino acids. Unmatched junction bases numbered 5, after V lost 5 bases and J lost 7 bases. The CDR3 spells CASSQDRLNEQFF. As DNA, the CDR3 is TGTGCCAGCAGCCAGGACAGGCTAAATGAGCAGTTCTTC.

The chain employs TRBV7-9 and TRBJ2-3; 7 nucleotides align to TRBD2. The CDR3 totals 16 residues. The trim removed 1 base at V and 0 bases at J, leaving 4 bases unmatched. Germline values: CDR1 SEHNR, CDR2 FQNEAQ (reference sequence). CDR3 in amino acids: CASSLVRAGSTDTQYF. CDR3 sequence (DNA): TGTGCCAGCAGCTTAGTGCGAGCGGGGAGCACAGATACGCAGTATTTT.

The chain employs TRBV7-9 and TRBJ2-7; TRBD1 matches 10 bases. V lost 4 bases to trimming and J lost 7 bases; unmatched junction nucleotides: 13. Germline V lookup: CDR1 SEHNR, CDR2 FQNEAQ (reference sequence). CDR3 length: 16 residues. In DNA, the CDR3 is TGTGCCAGCAGCTCCGTACGGGGACAGGGGCTAATGGAGCAGTACTTC. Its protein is CASSSVRGQGLMEQYF.

CDR3 in DNA: TGTGCCACCAGCAGAGATAAGGGTAGGATGAACACTGAAGCTTTCTTT. Protein product: CATSRDKGRMNTEAFF. The J gene is TRBJ1-1, the V gene TRBV15, with D unresolved. Germline V CDR1 and CDR2: LNHNV, YYDKDF (reference sequence). V was clipped by 0 bases and J by 0 bases, with 11 bases between them. The CDR3 has 16 residues.

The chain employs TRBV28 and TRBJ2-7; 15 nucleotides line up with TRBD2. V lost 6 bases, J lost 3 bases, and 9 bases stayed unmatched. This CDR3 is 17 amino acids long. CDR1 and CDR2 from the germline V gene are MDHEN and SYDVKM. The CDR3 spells CASRRGLAGGPIYEQYF. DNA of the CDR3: TGTGCCAGCAGACGAGGACTAGCGGGAGGGCCGATCTACGAGCAGTACTTC.

The CDR3 region is CASSTTGLGKDYGYTF. CDR3 DNA: TGTGCCAGCAGCACGACAGGGCTTGGCAAGGACTATGGCTACACCTTC. This sequence joins TRBV7-9 and TRBJ1-2; 7 bases line up with TRBD1. Trimming took 5 bases from V and 3 from J; bases not matched to a gene: 12. CDR1 is SEHNR, CDR2 FQNEAQ, per germline (reference sequence). The CDR3 covers 16 residues.

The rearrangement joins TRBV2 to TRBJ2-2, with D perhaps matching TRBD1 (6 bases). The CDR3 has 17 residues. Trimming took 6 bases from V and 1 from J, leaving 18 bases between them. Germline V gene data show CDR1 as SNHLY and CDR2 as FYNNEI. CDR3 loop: CASRKIEETGNTGELFF. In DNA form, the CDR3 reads TGTGCCAGCAGAAAGATTGAGGAGACAGGGAACACCGGGGAGCTGTTTTTT.

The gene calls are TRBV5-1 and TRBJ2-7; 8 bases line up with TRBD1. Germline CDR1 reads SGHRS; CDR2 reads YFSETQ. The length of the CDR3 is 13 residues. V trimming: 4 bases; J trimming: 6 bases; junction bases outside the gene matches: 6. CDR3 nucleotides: TGCGCCAGCAGCACGGGACAGGTGGTCGAGCAGTACTTC. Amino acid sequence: CASSTGQVVEQYF. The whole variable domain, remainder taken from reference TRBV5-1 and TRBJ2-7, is KAGVTQTPRYLIKTRGQQVTLSCSPISGHRSVSWYQQTPGQGLQFLFEYFSETQRNKGNFPGRFSGRQFSNSRSEMNVSTLELGDSALYLCASSTGQVVEQYFGPGTRLTVT.

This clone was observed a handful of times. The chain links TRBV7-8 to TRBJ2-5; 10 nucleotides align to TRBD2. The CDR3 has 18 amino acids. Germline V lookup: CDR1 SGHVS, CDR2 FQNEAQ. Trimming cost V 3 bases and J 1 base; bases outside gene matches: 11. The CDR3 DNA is TGTGCCAGCAGCTTCGCTCCCTTGAGCGGGAGGGTCCAAGAGACCCAGTACTTC. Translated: CASSFAPLSGRVQETQYF. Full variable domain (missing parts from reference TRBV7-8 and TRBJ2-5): GAGVSQSPRYKVAKRGQDVALRCDPISGHVSLFWYQQALGQGPEFLTYFQNEAQLDKSGLPSDRFFAERPEGSVSTLKIQRTQQEDSAVYLCASSFAPLSGRVQETQYFGPGTRLLVL.

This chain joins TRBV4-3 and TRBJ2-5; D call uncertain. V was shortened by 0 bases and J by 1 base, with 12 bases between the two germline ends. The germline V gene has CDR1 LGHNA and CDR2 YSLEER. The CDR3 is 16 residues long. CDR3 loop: CASSQDLGPTQETQYF. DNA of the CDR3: TGCGCCAGCAGCCAAGATCTCGGCCCGACCCAAGAGACCCAGTACTTC.

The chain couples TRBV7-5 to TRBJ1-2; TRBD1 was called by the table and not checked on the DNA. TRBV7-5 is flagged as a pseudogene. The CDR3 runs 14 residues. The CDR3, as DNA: TGTGTCAGAAGCCCCCACAGGGTTAGCTATGGCTACACCTTC. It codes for CVRSPHRVSYGYTF.

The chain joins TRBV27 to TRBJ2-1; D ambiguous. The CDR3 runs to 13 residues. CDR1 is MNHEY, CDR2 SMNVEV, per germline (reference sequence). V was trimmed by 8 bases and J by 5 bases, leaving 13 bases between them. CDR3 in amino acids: CASAKGSNNEQFF. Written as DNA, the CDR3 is TGTGCCAGCGCTAAAGGATCAAACAATGAGCAGTTCTTC.

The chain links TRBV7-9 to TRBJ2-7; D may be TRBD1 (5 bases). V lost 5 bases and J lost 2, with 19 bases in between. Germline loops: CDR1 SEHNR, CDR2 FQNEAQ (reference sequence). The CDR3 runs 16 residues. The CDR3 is CASSIGPRQSTYEQYF. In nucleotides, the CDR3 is TGTGCCAGCAGCATAGGTCCCCGACAGTCAACCTACGAGCAGTACTTC. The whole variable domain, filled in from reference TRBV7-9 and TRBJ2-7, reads DTGVSQNPRHKITKRGQNVTFRCDPISEHNRLYWYRQTLGQGPEFLTYFQNEAQLEKSRLLSDRFSAERPKGSFSTLEIQRTEQGDSAMYLCASSIGPRQSTYEQYFGPGTRLTVT.